This section outlines one T cell receptor (beta chain) sequence together with its context. Its specificity is not known. CDR3 length: 17 residues. V shed 7 bases and J shed 3 bases, with 23 bases lying between them. The germline V gene has CDR1 SGHTA and CDR2 FQGTGA. Here immunoSEQ multiplex PCR was the method, and the copy in TCRdb shows in-frame clones only, minus some. In the table there are about 30,000 clones, around 93% of which are singletons. These data are taken from a study of T cells in localized non-small cell lung cancer. Study-wide results and caveats: As only one tumor region underwent sequencing, heterogeneity remains possible.

The receptor's source is a man between 40 and 70 years old with stage II lung adenocarcinoma. The chain links TRBV7-3 to TRBJ2-3; the D call may be TRBD1 or TRBD2 (6 bases each). This material consisted of PBMCs, taken before any cancer treatment. CDR3 DNA: TGTGCCAGCACCCAGGGGCCTCTAGCGAGGGGGACAGATACGCAGTATTTT. It yields the protein CASTQGPLARGTDTQYF. Using reference TRBV7-3 and TRBJ2-3 for the parts outside the CDR3, the full variable domain is GAGVSQTPSNKVTEKGKYVELRCDPISGHTALYWYRQSLGQGPEFLIYFQGTGAADDSGLPNDRFFAVRPEGSVSTLKIQRTERGDSAVYLCASTQGPLARGTDTQYFGPGTRLTVL.